In this sample, the clone carrying this T cell receptor beta chain turned up once. Data came from immunoSEQ multiplex PCR; TCRdb stores just in-frame clones and leaves some out. The sample records approximately 61,000 clones, around 79% being singletons. The CDR3 extends over 14 amino acids. Germline V gene sequence: CDR1 SGHDT, CDR2 YYEEEE. V dropped 6 bases and J dropped 2 bases, with 12 bases sitting between them. This entry comes from a study of blood T cell repertoires in COVID-19. This sequence was found in a human donor in a cohort sampled during active COVID-19. Sample: peripheral blood. The J gene is TRBJ1-5, the V gene TRBV5-6, with D perhaps matching TRBD1 (5 bases). CDR3 sequence reads: CASTTRGGNQPQHF. In DNA form, the CDR3 reads TGTGCCAGCACCACCCGGGGGGGCAATCAGCCCCAGCATTTT.